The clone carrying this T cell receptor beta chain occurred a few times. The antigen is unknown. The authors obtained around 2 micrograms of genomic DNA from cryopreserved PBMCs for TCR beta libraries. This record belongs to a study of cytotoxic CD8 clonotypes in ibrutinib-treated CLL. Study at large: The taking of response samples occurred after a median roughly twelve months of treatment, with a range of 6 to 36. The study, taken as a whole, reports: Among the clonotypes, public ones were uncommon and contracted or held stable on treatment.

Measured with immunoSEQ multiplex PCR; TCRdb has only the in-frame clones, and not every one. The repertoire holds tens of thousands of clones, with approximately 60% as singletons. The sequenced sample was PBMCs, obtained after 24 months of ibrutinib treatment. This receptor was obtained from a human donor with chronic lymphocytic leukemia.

CDR3 sequence (DNA): TGTGCCAGCAGCCAAGGAGTGGGGGCGCGTGAAAAACTGTTTTTT. Translation gives CASSQGVGAREKLFF. V usage is TRBV14 and J usage is TRBJ1-4, with a weak D call TRBD1 (6 bases). This CDR3 is 15 amino acids long. V gave up 1 base and J gave up 7 bases, with 13 bases separating them. The germline V gene encodes CDR1 SGHDN and CDR2 FVKESK.